The entry below gives a single TCR beta chain sequence along with its context. The data were obtained in a study of blood T cell repertoires in COVID-19. Turning to the study itself: Spain, Italy and the United States supplied samples that represented acute and convalescent COVID-19. PBMCs, B-cell-depleted T cells, or T cells were the source of the cDNA or gDNA that made up the material.

Per the authors' pipeline: Quantification of nucleated cells was approximated via reference gene primer amplification. Generated by immunoSEQ multiplex PCR, the TCRdb table keeps only in-frame clones and is missing some. That table supplies the V and J calls and clone size; D and trimming were determined from the DNA. The table includes about 90,000 clones, about 87% detected once. With 0 bases removed from V and 6 bases from J, the gap between germline ends came to 12 bases. Germline loops: CDR1 SGDLS, CDR2 YYNGEE. This CDR3 is 15 amino acids long. The TCR originated in a man aged 55 to 69 with acute or convalescent COVID-19. V usage is TRBV9 and J usage is TRBJ2-2; unclear D gene. The sample was peripheral blood. The CDR3 spells CASSVDEFMAGELFF. In nucleotides, the CDR3 is TGTGCCAGCAGCGTAGATGAGTTTATGGCCGGGGAGCTGTTTTTT.